This T cell receptor beta chain is drawn from a study of CD8 T cells in ankylosing spondylitis. Whole-study results and caveats: Significant enrichment of disease-linked clones was reportedly seen in matched ankylosing spondylitis synovial fluid. Seemingly characteristic of ankylosing spondylitis blood was a TCR beta motif consisting of several highly homologous variants. Disease-linked clones bore a CD8+ phenotype, appearing relatively rarely in peripheral blood.

A note on this clonotype: Its antigen is unknown.

The CDR3 totals 14 residues. V lost 6 bases to trimming and J lost 3 bases; unmatched junction nucleotides: 8. Germline CDR1 reads SGHNT; CDR2 reads YENEEA. Library preparation for TCR beta used quantitative 5'-RACE with molecular barcodes. A single record per CDR3 protein comes from TCRdb applying MiXCR to the 5' RACE reads. The repertoire includes a few hundred thousand distinct CDR3 sequences, 20% to 25% of them detected once, and about a sixth sits in the top ten. Sample: blood, either unsorted or a sorted T cell fraction (not recorded which). This sequence was found in a male donor with ankylosing spondylitis. The gene calls are TRBV11-3 and TRBJ2-7; 7 bases match TRBD1. The CDR3: CASSRDSTYYEQYF. The CDR3 bases are TGTGCCAGCAGTCGGGACAGTACCTACTACGAGCAGTACTTC.